These 5 T cell receptor beta chains were all obtained from the same sample, sequenced in a study of naive and memory T cell subsets. Both TRBC1 and TRBC2 were covered by a beta constant-region primer of two equimolar oligonucleotides. TCRdb reprocessed the UMI-ligation and nested PCR reads via MiXCR and lists one record per CDR3 protein. The sample includes tens of thousands of distinct CDR3 sequences, around 12% seen only once; the top ten take 0.75% to 1%. The sequencing input was central memory CD4+ T cells from blood. These receptors all come from a human donor in good health.

This clonotype was found a few times. The chain uses TRBV18 and TRBJ1-1, with TRBD1 as a possible D gene (6 bases). Trimming removed 0 bases from V and 5 bases from J, with 13 bases in between. Germline V gene sequence: CDR1 KGHSH, CDR2 LQKENI. The length of the CDR3 is 15 residues. The CDR3 DNA is TGTGCCAGCTCACCACCTAGCCAGGGGCGAACTGAAGCTTTCTTT. This encodes CASSPPSQGRTEAFF.

This clonotype has just a few counts. Here the CDR3 reads CAISDRDRGSGYTF. The DNA of the CDR3 is TGTGCCATCAGTGATCGTGACAGGGGCAGTGGCTACACCTTC. The rearrangement joins TRBV10-3 to TRBJ1-2, with 8 bases identical to TRBD1. This CDR3 is built from 14 residues. CDR1 and CDR2 from the germline V gene are ENHRY and SYGVKD. V was clipped by 3 bases and J by 7 bases; unmatched bases: 7.

This clonotype was picked up a small number of times. The V gene is TRBV19, the J gene TRBJ2-7; 8 bases agree with TRBD2. The CDR3 has 14 residues. Germline V CDR1 and CDR2: LNHDA, SQIVND (reference sequence). Trimming at V came to 3 bases and at J to 3 bases, leaving 4 bases not matched to a gene. CDR3 coding DNA: TGTGCCAGTAGTATCCGGGAGGGCCTCTACGAGCAGTACTTC. This gives the protein CASSIREGLYEQYF. Combining the CDR3 with reference TRBV19 and TRBJ2-7 gives the whole variable domain DGGITQSPKYLFRKEGQNVTLSCEQNLNHDAMYWYRQDPGQGLRLIYYSQIVNDFQKGDIAEGYSVSREKKESFPLTVTSAQKNPTAFYLCASSIREGLYEQYFGPGTRLTVT.

This clonotype was seen a handful of times. The genes are TRBV6-5 and TRBJ2-2; weak D call: TRBD1 (5 bases). CDR1 and CDR2 (germline): MNHEY, SVGAGI. V was trimmed by 6 bases and J by 4 bases, leaving 18 bases between them. The CDR3 is 16 residues long. The CDR3 DNA follows: TGTGCCAGCAGAAAACGGACACCTGGTGGCACCGGGGAGCTGTTTTTT. This codes for CASRKRTPGGTGELFF.

The V gene is TRBV20-1, the J gene TRBJ1-5, with D possibly matching TRBD1 (6 bases). The germline CDR1 and CDR2 sequences are DFQATT and SNEGSKA (reference sequence). Trimming took off 6 bases at V and 7 bases at J, with 16 bases between the two ends. CDR3 size: 13 residues. The CDR3 sequence is CSAIQGGEQPQHF. The CDR3 nucleotides read TGCAGTGCCATACAGGGAGGGGAACAGCCCCAGCATTTT.